This entry features one T cell receptor beta chain sequence. The data are from a study of blood T cell repertoires in COVID-19. Study at large: Nucleic acid was either cDNA or gDNA, and it came from T cells, B-cell-depleted T cells, or PBMCs.

Participants were placed into cohorts based on the clinical history they reported. CDR1 and CDR2 (germline): SGHDN, FVKESK. The CDR3 covers 14 residues. With 0 bases clipped from V and 8 bases from J, the junction kept 4 bases outside the gene matches. In the source study's methods: Amplification from reference gene primers served as the basis for estimated nucleated cell counts. Method: immunoSEQ multiplex PCR; TCRdb's copy keeps in-frame clones and lacks some. The V and J calls and the clone size are those of that table, but D and trimming were determined from the DNA. The repertoire includes roughly 500,000 clones, roughly 90% of them detected once, and around 1.9% sits in the top ten.

The chain is built from TRBV14 and TRBJ2-1; 7 bases fit TRBD2. The TCR comes from a woman aged 40 to 55 who had recovered from COVID-19. Sequencing was carried out using PBMCs or T cells enriched from blood (not recorded which). The CDR3 DNA reads TGTGCCAGCAGCCAAGATTGGGCGGGGGATGAGCAGTTCTTC. Translation: CASSQDWAGDEQFF.